Listed below are T cell receptor beta chains from one sample, sequenced in a study of blood T cells in healthy people across ages. TCRdb analysed the 5' RACE reads with MiXCR anew, one entry per CDR3 protein. The sample has some 1.5 million distinct CDR3 sequences; about 28% are singletons. The specimen was blood. All receptors come from a woman in her thirties in good health. Both conserved end residues are part of each CDR3. A D gene is named only where the DNA matches it firmly. Clone sizes are given selectively: once, few, many, or a class where the clone is expanded.

TGTGCCAGCAGCTCCCGGGACTCCAAAGGGGCCTACAATGAGCAGTTCTTC CASSSRDSKGAYNEQFF - TRBV7-3 17 TRBJ2-1 -
TGTACCAGCAGCGACGGGACTAGCGGGAGACTAGATACGCAGTATTTT CTSSDGTSGRLDTQYF few TRBV7-2 16 TRBJ2-3 TRBD2
TGTGCCATCAGTGAGAGGACAGGGGAGGGCTACACCTTC CAISERTGEGYTF - TRBV10-3 13 TRBJ1-2 TRBD1
TGTGCCAGCAGTAGACCTACCGGGACAGGGCCCACTGAAGCTTTCTTT CASSRPTGTGPTEAFF - TRBV12-3/TRBV12-4 16 TRBJ1-1 TRBD1
TGTGCCAGCAAGTTAGGGACTAGCGGCACAGATACGCAGTATTTT CASKLGTSGTDTQYF few TRBV6-5 15 TRBJ2-3 TRBD2
TGTGCCAGCTCACCAATCTCGGGTCTCTCTGGGGCCAACGTCCTGACTTTC CASSPISGLSGANVLTF once TRBV18 17 TRBJ2-6 -
TGTGCCAGCATTAAAGCGGGACTCACAGATACGCAGTATTTT CASIKAGLTDTQYF - TRBV6-1 14 TRBJ2-3 TRBD2
TGCAGTGCTAGAGACGGGAGGGCCCGTGAGACCCAGTACTTC CSARDGRARETQYF - TRBV20-1 14 TRBJ2-5 TRBD2
TGCGCCAGCAGCGGGGGACAGGGGCTCGGAGAGACCCAGTACTTC CASSGGQGLGETQYF few TRBV5-1 15 TRBJ2-5 TRBD1
TGCAGCGTTGCCACAGGGAGTGATACGCAGTATTTT CSVATGSDTQYF many TRBV29-1 12 TRBJ2-3 -
TGTGCCAGCAGCCAAGATACTGGTGCTGGGGCCAACGTCCTGACTTTC CASSQDTGAGANVLTF - TRBV4-2 16 TRBJ2-6 -
TGTGCCAGCAGCCAAGATGTCAATTCCGGGGCCAACGTCCTGACTTTC CASSQDVNSGANVLTF - TRBV14 16 TRBJ2-6 -
TGTGCCTGCAGCTTAGCCGCGGCTGAAGCTTTCTTT CACSLAAAEAFF - TRBV7-8 12 TRBJ1-1 -
TGCAGCGTTGAACGGCTAGCGAATGAGCAGTTCTTC CSVERLANEQFF - TRBV29-1 12 TRBJ2-1 -
TGTGCCAGCAGCTCGGACAGCGATATTGAAGCTTTCTTT CASSSDSDIEAFF once TRBV12-3/TRBV12-4 13 TRBJ1-1 -
TGCAGTGCTAGAGAGTTGGGACTAGCAATCTACGAGCAGTACTTC CSARELGLAIYEQYF - TRBV20-1 15 TRBJ2-7 TRBD2
TGCAGTGCTAGAGATGGGGCGGGGGGCATCTACGAGCAGTACTTC CSARDGAGGIYEQYF - TRBV20-1 15 TRBJ2-7 TRBD2
TGTGCCAGCAGACCCCCCCGGGTGGTGCAGTACTTC CASRPPRVVQYF - TRBV6-7 12 TRBJ2-4 -